A single sample is the source of the 26 T cell receptor beta chains below, sequenced in a study of T cells after yellow fever vaccination (dated by TCRdb to between 2017 and 2020). What the treatment or condition label conveys for this sample: live attenuated yellow fever vaccine strain. Receptor amplification or capture employed 5' RACE. For sequencing, an Illumina NovaSeq 6000 was employed. The public sequencing data were trimmed at Q25 with fastp and processed into clonotypes with MiXCR by TCRdb, which kept only in-frame beta chains. Under each unique CDR3 protein, matching rows form one entry showing the most common genes and DNA. For this sample there are about 58,000 distinct CDR3 sequences; around 5.4% appear just once. Together, the top ten hold roughly 30% of the sample. Sequenced material: PBMCs, either bulk or a sorted T-cell subset (CD4+, CD8+, memory, or dextramer-sorted; not recorded which), taken on the day of the yellow fever booster vaccination. These receptors originate from a man younger than 35 who received the YFV17D yellow fever vaccine.

Ten or more counts support this clonotype. J is TRBJ1-4 and V is TRBV27; 9 positions match TRBD1. V trimming: 6 bases; J trimming: 7 bases; junction bases outside the gene matches: 6. CDR1 MNHEY and CDR2 SMNVEV come from the germline V gene (reference sequence). The CDR3 extends over 14 amino acids. The CDR3: CASREGQGGEKLFF. CDR3 nucleotide sequence: TGTGCCAGCAGAGAGGGACAGGGCGGTGAAAAACTGTTTTTT.

This clonotype was recorded at least ten times. The chain has TRBV13 and TRBJ2-7, with D maybe TRBD1 (6 bases). The V and J ends lost 3 bases and 0 bases respectively, with 6 bases between them. The CDR3 contains 13 residues. The germline V gene has CDR1 PRHDT and CDR2 FYEKMQ (reference sequence). The CDR3 nucleotides read TGTGCCAGCAGCTTGGGGGCCTCCTACGAGCAGTACGTC. Translated: CASSLGASYEQYV.

In this sample, this clonotype turned up many times. The V gene is TRBV4-3, the J gene TRBJ2-5, with a tentative D call TRBD2 (5 bases). The V gene lost 0 bases and the J gene lost 2 bases, with 10 bases spanning the gap. The germline gives CDR1 LGHNA, CDR2 YSLEER. This CDR3 is built from 15 residues. For the CDR3, the DNA is TGCGCCAGCAGCCAAGATTGGGAGACTCAAGAGACCCAGTACTTC. Its translation is CASSQDWETQETQYF.

This clonotype was picked up many times. The CDR3 DNA follows: TGCAGCGTGAAATCGTTAGTCAAAAACATTCAGTACTTC. Protein: CSVKSLVKNIQYF. The genes are TRBV29-1 and TRBJ2-4, with no clear D. The CDR3 is 13 residues long. V was cut by 6 bases and J by 3 bases, with 12 bases left in between. Germline V gene data show CDR1 as SQVTM and CDR2 as ANQGSEA.

This clonotype was recorded at least ten times. The V and J genes are TRBV25-1 and TRBJ2-3, with D tentatively TRBD1 (6 bases). The germline V gene encodes CDR1 MGHDK and CDR2 SYGVNS. Trimming pared 6 bases from V and 8 bases from J, leaving 15 bases between. This CDR3 spans 13 amino acids. This CDR3 is CASRAQGTATQYF. The CDR3 bases are TGTGCCAGCAGGGCACAGGGTACCGCTACGCAGTATTTT.

This clonotype was detected only a few times. This chain links TRBV14 with TRBJ1-2; the match to TRBD1 covers 7 bases. Trimming took 1 base from V and 5 from J; bases not matched to a gene: 10. CDR1 and CDR2 (germline): SGHDN, FVKESK. This CDR3 comprises 16 residues. The CDR3 DNA reads TGTGCCAGCAGCCAAGCTGAGGGGGCAGGTCGATATGGCTACACCTTC. It encodes CASSQAEGAGRYGYTF.

This clonotype has at least ten counts. The V and J genes are TRBV7-2 and TRBJ1-5; D ambiguous. V dropped 3 bases and J dropped 2 bases, with 8 bases sitting between them. From germline, CDR1 is SGHTA and CDR2 FQGNSA. The CDR3 runs 14 residues. The DNA of the CDR3 is TGTGCCAGCAGCTTGTTTAGGGGCAATCAGCCCCAGCATTTT. Translated, it gives CASSLFRGNQPQHF.

This clonotype was observed many times. The V and J genes are TRBV6-5 and TRBJ1-1, with D possibly TRBD1 on 5 matching bases. V lost 4 bases and J lost 2, with 8 bases in between. This CDR3 contains 13 residues. Germline CDR1 is MNHEY and CDR2 is SVGAGI. CDR3 residues: CASSLRGNTEAFF. CDR3 coding DNA: TGTGCCAGCAGTTTAAGGGGAAACACTGAAGCTTTCTTT.

This clonotype has ten or more counts. The chain carries TRBV20-1 and TRBJ2-3; possible D gene TRBD2, 7 bases. Trimming stripped 2 bases from V and 4 bases from J, with 16 bases between. Germline V gene lookup returns CDR1 DFQATT and CDR2 SNEGSKA (reference sequence). This CDR3 is 15 amino acids long. The CDR3 DNA is TGCAGTGCTAGAAGGGGGAGGGAGCGTCCAGATACGCAGTATTTT. It specifies CSARRGRERPDTQYF.

This clonotype appeared a few times. DNA of the CDR3: TGTGCCAGCAGCTTGGGTAACGCCGCTCCCCGCTTCTTC. Residues: CASSLGNAAPRFF. The V gene is TRBV7-9, the J gene TRBJ2-1; D gene unclear. CDR3 length: 13 amino acids. Trimming shortened V by 3 bases and J by 16 bases, and 19 bases separated the two germline ends. Looked up from germline, CDR1 is SEHNR and CDR2 is FQNEAQ (reference sequence).

The genes are TRBV5-6 and TRBJ1-6; D is possibly TRBD1 (5 bases). The CDR3 length is 17 residues. Per germline, CDR1 SGHDT and CDR2 YYEEEE. V dropped 5 bases and J dropped 0 bases, with 15 bases sitting between them. The CDR3 region has the DNA TGTGCCAGCAGTCCTTCGATTGACAGCTCCTATAATTCACCCCTCCACTTT. Translation gives CASSPSIDSSYNSPLHF.

This clonotype was recorded a few times. The genes are TRBV9 and TRBJ1-6, with D unresolved. The CDR3 has 14 residues. Germline V gives CDR1 SGDLS, CDR2 YYNGEE. V was pared by 6 bases and J by 4 bases, with 11 bases between. The CDR3 nucleotides are TGTGCCAGCAACCGGGAGGCTTATAATTCACCCCTCCACTTT. This codes for CASNREAYNSPLHF. Together with reference TRBV9 and TRBJ1-6, the CDR3 gives the full variable domain: DSGVTQTPKHLITATGQRVTLRCSPRSGDLSVYWYQQSLDQGLQFLIQYYNGEERAKGNILERFSAQQFPDLHSELNLSSLELGDSALYFCASNREAYNSPLHFGNGTRLTVT.

This clonotype was detected many times. This chain links TRBV10-3 with TRBJ2-7; 13 nucleotides line up with TRBD2. Germline values: CDR1 ENHRY, CDR2 SYGVKD. This CDR3 comprises 16 residues. The V and J ends lost 3 bases and 0 bases, in that order; junction bases with no gene match: 2. The CDR3 DNA sequence: TGTGCCATCAGTGACGGACTAGCGGGGGACTCCTACGAGCAGTACTTC. It specifies CAISDGLAGDSYEQYF.

The chain recombines TRBV6-1 with TRBJ1-1; TRBD1 is a possible D gene (5 bases). The CDR3 totals 14 residues. Germline CDR1 reads MNHNS; CDR2 reads SASEGT. The V gene lost 5 bases and the J gene lost 4 bases, with 14 bases spanning the gap. Here the CDR3 DNA reads TGTGCCAGCAGTAGACAAACAGGATCCACTGAAGCTTTCTTT. It is translated as CASSRQTGSTEAFF.

The CDR3 bases are TGTGCCAGCAGTCTCCGGGCCTCAGTCCGCAGTGAGCAGTTCTTC. It translates to CASSLRASVRSEQFF. This chain links TRBV12-3 or TRBV12-4 with TRBJ2-1; D is undetermined. The CDR3 loop spans 15 amino acids. Trimming cost V 5 bases and J 9 bases, with 20 bases left between them.

This clonotype has at least ten counts. The chain is built from TRBV5-6 and TRBJ2-1; TRBD2 is a possible D gene (5 bases). The CDR3 is 14 amino acids. CDR1 is SGHDT and CDR2 is YYEEEE in the germline V gene. The V and J ends lost 2 bases and 11 bases respectively, with 17 bases between them. CDR3 coding DNA: TGTGCCAGCAGCTTTATCCGGGGTTACGGGAAGCAGTTCTTC. This gives the protein CASSFIRGYGKQFF.

The chain links TRBV20-1 to TRBJ2-7, with D perhaps TRBD2 (6 bases). In germline, CDR1 is DFQATT, CDR2 SNEGSKA (reference sequence). Between the trimmed V and J ends, which lost 2 bases and 6 bases, there was a span of 14 bases. The length of the CDR3 is 13 residues. The CDR3 sequence is CSARPGAGFEQYF. The CDR3 DNA sequence: TGCAGTGCTAGACCCGGGGCGGGGTTCGAGCAGTACTTC.

The gene calls are TRBV4-2 and TRBJ2-7; TRBD1 agrees at 11 bases. Germline CDR1 LGHNA, CDR2 YNFKEQ. V dropped 8 bases and J dropped 6; count of bases not matched to a gene: 3. The CDR3 runs 12 residues. The CDR3 spells CASGQGAREQYF. For the CDR3, the DNA is TGTGCCAGCGGACAGGGGGCGCGCGAGCAGTACTTC.

This clonotype was detected many times. The CDR3, as DNA: TGCAGTGGGACAGACGGGGGGTGGGTCAATGAGCAGTTCTTC. Translation gives CSGTDGGWVNEQFF. The chain employs TRBV20-1 and TRBJ2-1; perhaps TRBD2 as D (7 bases). The germline V gene has CDR1 DFQATT and CDR2 SNEGSKA (reference sequence). Trimming removed 7 bases from V and 6 bases from J, with 19 bases in between. This CDR3 contains 14 residues.

There are many counts of this clonotype. The chain carries TRBV20-1 and TRBJ1-5; 8 nucleotides line up with TRBD1. The germline V gene has CDR1 DFQATT and CDR2 SNEGSKA (reference sequence). The CDR3 is 15 residues long. V shed 4 bases, J shed 5 bases, and the junction held 10 bases outside the gene matches. In DNA form, the CDR3 reads TGCAGTGCTAAGATGACAGGGGCGAGCTATCAGCCCCAGCATTTT. This sequence encodes CSAKMTGASYQPQHF.

This clonotype was detected many times. V and J are TRBV7-8 and TRBJ2-2; the D gene is possibly TRBD2 (5 bases). Germline V gives CDR1 SGHVS, CDR2 FQNEAQ. The CDR3 is 15 amino acids. V was clipped by 5 bases and J by 0 bases, with 10 bases between them. The CDR3 DNA sequence: TGTGCCAGCAGCGGACTGCAATCGAACACCGGGGAGCTGTTTTTT. Translating it yields CASSGLQSNTGELFF. Complete variable domain (other parts from reference TRBV7-8 and TRBJ2-2): GAGVSQSPRYKVAKRGQDVALRCDPISGHVSLFWYQQALGQGPEFLTYFQNEAQLDKSGLPSDRFFAERPEGSVSTLKIQRTQQEDSAVYLCASSGLQSNTGELFFGEGSRLTVL.

This clonotype was detected many times. CDR3 DNA: TGTGCCAGCAGTGGGTACCGTTATTCCGGTAGCACAGATACGCAGTATTTT. Translated: CASSGYRYSGSTDTQYF. The gene calls are TRBV6-5 and TRBJ2-3; D is undetermined. V gave up 5 bases and J gave up 0 bases, with 18 bases separating them. The germline V gene has CDR1 MNHEY and CDR2 SVGAGI. The CDR3 is 17 residues long.

The rearrangement uses TRBV5-1 and TRBJ2-1; TRBD2 agrees at 9 bases. The CDR3 totals 15 residues. With V trimmed by 4 bases and J by 5 bases, 7 bases remained unmatched. Per the germline V gene, CDR1 is SGHRS and CDR2 is YFSETQ. The DNA of the CDR3 is TGCGCCAGCAGCCCGGGACTAGCTAGGGACAATGAGCAGTTCTTC. Residues: CASSPGLARDNEQFF.

Remarks on this clonotype: A much bigger clone sits one base away, suggesting this may be a read error. V is TRBV29-1 and J is TRBJ2-3; possible D gene TRBD2, 5 bases. In germline, CDR1 is SQVTM, CDR2 ANQGSEA. The CDR3 runs 14 residues. The CDR3: CSVEWISSTVTQYF. CDR3 bases: TGCAGCGTTGAGTGGATATCTAGCACAGTTACGCAGTATTTT.

This clonotype was observed at least ten times. The chain uses TRBV4-3 and TRBJ2-5; no reliable D call. Trimming shortened V by 0 bases and J by 11 bases, and 7 bases separated the two germline ends. The CDR3 is 11 residues long. Germline CDR1 LGHNA, CDR2 YSLEER. The CDR3 spells CASSQESVQYF. The CDR3 DNA is TGCGCCAGCAGCCAAGAATCCGTGCAGTACTTC.

This clonotype has at least ten counts. The chain has TRBV7-9 and TRBJ2-6; 7 bases map to TRBD1. Germline V gives CDR1 SEHNR, CDR2 FQNEAQ (reference sequence). The V gene end was trimmed by 5 bases and the J gene end by 4 bases; junction bases not matched to a gene: 5. The CDR3 sequence is 15 residues long. The CDR3 DNA reads as TGTGCCAGCAGCATGACAGGGCCAGGGGCCAACGTCCTGACTTTC. It is translated as CASSMTGPGANVLTF.